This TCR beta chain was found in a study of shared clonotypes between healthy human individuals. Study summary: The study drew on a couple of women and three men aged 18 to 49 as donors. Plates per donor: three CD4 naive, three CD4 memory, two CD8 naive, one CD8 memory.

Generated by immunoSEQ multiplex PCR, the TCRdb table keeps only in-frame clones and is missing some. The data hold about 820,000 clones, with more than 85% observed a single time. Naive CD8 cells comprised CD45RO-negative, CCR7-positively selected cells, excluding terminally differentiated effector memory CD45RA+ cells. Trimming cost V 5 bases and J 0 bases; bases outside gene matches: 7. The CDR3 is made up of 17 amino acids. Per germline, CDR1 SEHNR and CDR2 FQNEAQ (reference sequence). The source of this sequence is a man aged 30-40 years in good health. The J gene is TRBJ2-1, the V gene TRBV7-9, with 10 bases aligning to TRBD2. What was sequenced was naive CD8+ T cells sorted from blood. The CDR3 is CASSASGSLSSYNEQFF. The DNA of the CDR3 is TGTGCCAGCAGCGCTAGCGGGAGCCTTAGCTCCTACAATGAGCAGTTCTTC.